These T cell receptor beta chains were read from a single sample in a study of beta chain features in type 1 diabetes. Sequencing was performed with immunoSEQ multiplex PCR; in TCRdb, only in-frame clones are kept and a portion is missing. This table holds more than 50,000 clones, around 63% found once. Sample: Tregs from blood. These receptors were collected from a young woman in good health. CDR3s include the opening cysteine and the closing phenylalanine or tryptophan. Fields, in order: D gene, V gene, clone size, J gene, CDR3 DNA, CDR3 protein. A D gene is named only where the DNA matches it firmly. For some rows the clone size is stated as once, few or many, or as a class when expanded; others skip it.

>-|TRBV7-8|-|TRBJ2-7
TGTGCCAGCAGCCTATTAGGAGGGAAGTCCTACGAGCAGTACTTC
CASSLLGGKSYEQYF
>-|TRBV5-1|-|TRBJ1-3
TGCGCCAGCAGCTTTCGTGGCAGTGGCTTCTCTGGAAACACCATATATTTT
CASSFRGSGFSGNTIYF
>-|TRBV18|few|TRBJ1-3
TGTGCCAGCTCACCTCTCTCGGGAGGGGTCGAAAACACCATATATTTT
CASSPLSGGVENTIYF
>TRBD2|TRBV10-3|-|TRBJ2-3
TGTGCCATCAGTGAGTCGCTACGGACTAGCTTCACAGATACGCAGTATTTT
CAISESLRTSFTDTQYF
>-|TRBV29-1|-|TRBJ2-3
TGCAGCGTTGACTCCCTAGCAGAAGATACGCAGTATTTT
CSVDSLAEDTQYF
>-|TRBV18|-|TRBJ1-2
TGTGCCAGCTCACCACAGGGAGGTGGCTACACCTTC
CASSPQGGGYTF
>TRBD2|TRBV7-9|-|TRBJ2-7
TGTGCCAGCAGCCCGTCCGGGACTAGCGGGAGCCACGAGCAGTACTTC
CASSPSGTSGSHEQYF
>-|TRBV13|-|TRBJ2-7
TGTGCCAGCAGCCGGTCGTTCCCCCCCTACGAGCAGTACTTC
CASSRSFPPYEQYF
>-|TRBV29-1|-|TRBJ2-5
TGCAGCGTTGAACGCGGGAAAGAGACCCAGTACTTC
CSVERGKETQYF
>-|TRBV5-1|few|TRBJ2-3
TGCGCCAGCAGCTTGCATGGCGGGGGCCCCGCCGGGAAGCAGTATTTT
CASSLHGGGPAGKQYF
>TRBD1|TRBV28|-|TRBJ1-2
TGTGCCAGCAGTTTCTCAGGGGGCGTGGGGAACTATGGCTACACCTTC
CASSFSGGVGNYGYTF
>-|TRBV7-9|-|TRBJ2-7
TGTGCCAGCAGCTTAGGGACTATCTCCTACGAGCAGTACTTC
CASSLGTISYEQYF
>TRBD1|TRBV2|-|TRBJ2-7
TGTGCCAGCAGCTCCGGGACAGGGGAAGCCGAGCAGTACTTC
CASSSGTGEAEQYF
>TRBD1|TRBV2|-|TRBJ2-2
TGTGCCACCCAGGGGGCGTGGACCGGGGAGCTGTTTTTT
CATQGAWTGELFF
>-|TRBV5-1|-|TRBJ1-2
TGCGCCAGCAGCTTCGTGACATCTAACTATGGCTACACCTTC
CASSFVTSNYGYTF
>-|TRBV7-8|-|TRBJ1-1
TGTGCCAGCAGCTTGCAGTTGAACACTGAAGCTTTCTTT
CASSLQLNTEAFF
>-|TRBV6-5|-|TRBJ1-1
TGTGCCAGCAGTGAGACAGGTGTTTACACTGAAGCTTTCTTT
CASSETGVYTEAFF
>-|TRBV2|-|TRBJ1-1
TGTGCCAGCAGTGGACAGTTAAACACTGAAGCTTTCTTT
CASSGQLNTEAFF
>TRBD1|TRBV5-1|few|TRBJ2-5
TGCGCCAGCAGCTTGGAACGCAGGGGGAAAGAGACCCAGTACTTC
CASSLERRGKETQYF
>TRBD1|TRBV6-6|-|TRBJ1-5
TGTGCCAGCAGTCCGGGACAGGGATTCAATCAGCCCCAGCATTTT
CASSPGQGFNQPQHF
>-|TRBV30|few|TRBJ2-1
TGTGCCTGGAGTTTTGGACGAATGGGGGGAAGGGGGCAGTTCTTC
CAWSFGRMGGRGQFF
>-|TRBV2|few|TRBJ1-5
TGTGCCAGCAGTGATCAGTATGATCAGCCCCAGCATTTT
CASSDQYDQPQHF
>TRBD2|TRBV5-4|once|TRBJ2-1
TGTGCCAGCAGCTTGGCCACACTAGCGGGACTCTACAATGAGCAGTTCTTC
CASSLATLAGLYNEQFF
>-|TRBV9|few|TRBJ2-3
TGTGCCAGCAACCGAGCCTACACAGATACGCAGTATTTT
CASNRAYTDTQYF
>TRBD2|TRBV19|-|TRBJ2-7
TGTGCCAGTAGTATCGGCCATAGCGGGGGACTTTCCTACGAGCAGTACTTC
CASSIGHSGGLSYEQYF
>TRBD1|TRBV18|-|TRBJ2-1
TGTGCCAGCTCATTGGACAGGGGGGAACAGTTCTTC
CASSLDRGEQFF
>TRBD2|TRBV10-3|-|TRBJ2-3
TGTGCCATCAGTGAGGGACTAGCGGACACAGATACGCAGTATTTT
CAISEGLADTDTQYF
>TRBD1|TRBV7-9|-|TRBJ2-1
TGTGCCAGCAGCTTTCTAGGGACAGGGGTCAATGAGCAGTTCTTC
CASSFLGTGVNEQFF
>TRBD1|TRBV6-5|-|TRBJ1-1
TGTGCCAGCAGTTACTACGGGACAGCGAACACTGAAGCTTTCTTT
CASSYYGTANTEAFF
>-|TRBV5-6|few|TRBJ1-2
TGTGCCAGCAGCCGTCGGGGGGCGGCGGTTGAGGGCTACACCTTC
CASSRRGAAVEGYTF
>TRBD1|TRBV18|-|TRBJ2-7
TGTGCCAGCTCGGGCGACAGGGGCTCTTACGAGCAGTACTTC
CASSGDRGSYEQYF
>TRBD2|TRBV7-9|few|TRBJ2-7
TGTGCCAGCAGCCCGCCCCCAGGACTAGCCTACGAGCAGTACTTC
CASSPPPGLAYEQYF
>-|TRBV5-1|-|TRBJ2-7
TGCGCCAGCAGCTTTATCTCCTACGAGCAGTACTTC
CASSFISYEQYF
>TRBD1|TRBV5-1|few|TRBJ1-1
TGCGCCAGCAGCCAGACAGGGGGCACTGAAGCTTTCTTT
CASSQTGGTEAFF
>TRBD1|TRBV7-9|-|TRBJ1-1
TGTGCCAGCAGCTTAGAAGGGGGCTACACTGAAGCTTTCTTT
CASSLEGGYTEAFF
>TRBD2|TRBV5-6|-|TRBJ2-3
TGTGCCAGCAGCTCCAAGCGGGAGAGGTCAGATACGCAGTATTTT
CASSSKRERSDTQYF
>-|TRBV2|-|TRBJ1-5
TGTGCCAGCGGGAGGGGGGGAAATCAGCCCCAGCATTTT
CASGRGGNQPQHF
>TRBD1|TRBV10-3|-|TRBJ1-1
TGTGCCATCACCGCGGGACAGCTGAACACTGAAGCTTTCTTT
CAITAGQLNTEAFF
>-|TRBV5-1|-|TRBJ2-5
TGCGCCAGCTCACCGGGCCAAGAGACCCAGTACTTC
CASSPGQETQYF
>-|TRBV7-5|few|TRBJ1-1
TGTGCCAGCAGCTTAAACAGGGGAACGGCTTTCTTT
CASSLNRGTAFF
>-|TRBV2|-|TRBJ2-2
TGTGCCAGCAGCGGTACGGTCCTTAACACCGGGGAGCTGTTTTTT
CASSGTVLNTGELFF
>-|TRBV6-5|-|TRBJ1-5
TGTGCCAGCAGTGGGGGGAGAGTTGGGGGTCAGCCCCAGCATTTT
CASSGGRVGGQPQHF
>-|TRBV7-8|few|TRBJ2-7
TGTGCCAGCAGCTTAGCCACCGGGACTTTGAGCTCCTACGAGCAGTACTTC
CASSLATGTLSSYEQYF
>TRBD1|TRBV6-1|-|TRBJ1-4
TGTGCCAGCAGCAGGACAGGGGAAGGTGAAAAACTGTTTTTT
CASSRTGEGEKLFF
>-|TRBV5-6|-|TRBJ1-5
TGTGCCAGCAGCTTGAAGGGCGGGGGAAATCAGCCCCAGCATTTC
CASSLKGGGNQPQHF